Presented here are 7 T cell receptor beta chains from one specimen sequenced in a study of blood T cell repertoires in COVID-19. TCRdb's copy holds only in-frame clones and misses some; the assay was immunoSEQ multiplex PCR. The sample consists of around 250,000 clones, 80% to 90% of them appearing once. Sequenced material: PBMCs or T cells enriched from blood (not recorded which). Source of these receptors: a man aged 18-30 years who had recovered from COVID-19.

The chain has TRBV24-1 and TRBJ2-1; TRBD2 matches at 7 bases. The germline CDR1 and CDR2 sequences are KGHDR and SFDVKD. The length of the CDR3 is 18 residues. After removal of 4 bases from V and 5 bases from J, the junction contained 16 bases not matched to a gene. Here the CDR3 reads CATSDPRGNGTKNNEQFF. CDR3 nucleotide sequence: TGTGCCACCAGTGACCCAAGGGGAAACGGGACTAAAAACAATGAGCAGTTCTTC.

The table lists this clone with a count of one. The junction shows a germline mismatch at one end, possibly a read error. The V gene is TRBV3-1 (or the pseudogene TRBV3-2), the J gene TRBJ2-5, with TRBD2 matching 7 bases. Germline V gene sequence: CDR1 LGHDT, CDR2 YNNKEL (reference sequence). The CDR3 totals 14 residues. CDR3 amino acids: CASSQEGLEDTQYF. In DNA form, the CDR3 reads TGTGCCAGCAGCCAAGAAGGACTAGAAGATACCCAGTACTTC.

This rearrangement joins TRBV6-2 or TRBV6-3 to TRBJ1-5; D is unclear. The V end lost 6 bases, the J end lost 7 bases, and 10 bases lay between the germline ends. Germline values: CDR1 MNHEY, CDR2 SVGEGT. The CDR3 extends over 12 amino acids. CDR3 in amino acids: CASSSTVQPQHF. The CDR3 nucleotides are TGTGCCAGCAGCTCCACGGTGCAGCCCCAGCATTTT.

This clone has only a few counts. This sequence joins TRBV18 and TRBJ2-7; weak D call: TRBD1 (5 bases). V was trimmed by 1 base and J by 3 bases, leaving 16 bases between them. Germline lookup yields CDR1 KGHSH and CDR2 LQKENI. This CDR3 is 16 amino acids long. CDR3 DNA: TGTGCCAGCTCACCACGAATAGGGGCAGGGCACTACGAGCAGTACTTC. Amino acids: CASSPRIGAGHYEQYF. The whole variable domain, remainder taken from reference TRBV18 and TRBJ2-7, is NAGVMQNPRHLVRRRGQEARLRCSPMKGHSHVYWYRQLPEEGLKFMVYLQKENIIDESGMPKERFSAEFPKEGPSILRIQQVVRGDSAAYFCASSPRIGAGHYEQYFGPGTRLTVT.

This CDR3 is CASRMDRGMNEQYF. Written as DNA, the CDR3 is TGTGCCAGCAGGATGGACAGGGGGATGAACGAGCAGTACTTC. The V gene is TRBV2, the J gene TRBJ2-7; TRBD1 aligns across 10 bases. CDR1 is SNHLY and CDR2 is FYNNEI in the germline V gene. Trimming removed 6 bases from V and 5 bases from J; junction bases left unmatched: 7. The CDR3 has 14 residues.

The chain couples TRBV11-2 to TRBJ2-2, with 12 bases that match TRBD2. Trimming at V came to 0 bases and at J to 4 bases, leaving 6 bases not matched to a gene. The CDR3 is 18 residues long. The germline V gene has CDR1 SGHAT and CDR2 FQNNGV. CDR3 sequence: CASSLESTSGGITGELFF. The CDR3 nucleotides are TGTGCCAGCAGCTTAGAATCTACTAGCGGGGGGATCACCGGGGAGCTGTTTTTT. Variable domain in full (rest from reference TRBV11-2 and TRBJ2-2): EAGVAQSPRYKIIEKRQSVAFWCNPISGHATLYWYQQILGQGPKLLIQFQNNGVVDDSQLPKDRFSAERLKGVDSTLKIQPAKLEDSAVYLCASSLESTSGGITGELFFGEGSRLTVL.

The chain carries TRBV18 and TRBJ1-2, with D possibly being TRBD1 (5 bases). Germline V lookup: CDR1 KGHSH, CDR2 LQKENI. CDR3 size: 15 residues. V was pared by 2 bases and J by 0 bases, with 10 bases between. CDR3 DNA: TGTGCCAGCTCACCAGCTGCGGGACCTAACTATGGCTACACCTTC. Translating it yields CASSPAAGPNYGYTF.